Each of the 10 T cell receptor beta chains below was sequenced from the same sample in a study of control samples from healthy donors and cancer patients. Method: immunoSEQ multiplex PCR; TCRdb's copy keeps in-frame clones and lacks some. The sample has approximately 100,000 clones, about nine tenths seen once. The sample taken for sequencing was blood. The receptor set was obtained from a human donor in good health. The donor label of this sample is uncertain.

For the CDR3, the DNA is TGTGCCATCAGCAACACCGTGGGGTTGGAGCGCACCATATATTTT. It is translated as CAISNTVGLERTIYF. The chain couples TRBV10-3 to TRBJ1-3; D ambiguous. The CDR3 has 15 amino acids. Trimming stripped 6 bases from V and 9 bases from J, with 21 bases between. CDR1 and CDR2 from the germline V gene are ENHRY and SYGVKD.

The CDR3 coding sequence is TGTGCCAGCAGCCCCTCGGCGGGGACCCCCCCCGGGGAGCTGTTTTTT. Amino acid sequence: CASSPSAGTPPGELFF. This chain joins TRBV9 and TRBJ2-2; D might be TRBD2 (6 bases). This CDR3 comprises 16 residues. The germline V gene has CDR1 SGDLS and CDR2 YYNGEE. V was shortened by 4 bases and J by 6 bases, with 19 bases between the two germline ends.

The chain combines TRBV30 with TRBJ2-7; D gene uncertain. The CDR3 runs to 11 residues. Trimming removed 1 base at V and 3 bases at J, with 4 bases between. Germline V gene lookup returns CDR1 GTSNPN and CDR2 SVGIG (reference sequence). The CDR3 loop reads CAWSGGYEQYF. CDR3 nucleotides: TGTGCCTGGAGTGGGGGCTACGAGCAGTACTTC.

The chain joins TRBV19 to TRBJ1-4; 7 positions match TRBD1. Germline V gives CDR1 LNHDA, CDR2 SQIVND (reference sequence). Germline trimming cut 6 bases from V and 3 bases from J; bases unmatched to any gene: 19. The CDR3 has 19 residues. For the CDR3, the DNA is TGTGCCAGTAGGGGAATATCGGGACAGCAAAGTGAAGCTAATGAAAAACTGTTTTTT. Residues: CASRGISGQQSEANEKLFF. Variable domain in full (rest from reference TRBV19 and TRBJ1-4): DGGITQSPKYLFRKEGQNVTLSCEQNLNHDAMYWYRQDPGQGLRLIYYSQIVNDFQKGDIAEGYSVSREKKESFPLTVTSAQKNPTAFYLCASRGISGQQSEANEKLFFGSGTQLSVL.

V usage is TRBV7-2 and J usage is TRBJ1-2; D remains unclear. Trimming removed 2 bases from V and 5 bases from J, with 9 bases in between. The CDR3 loop spans 13 amino acids. CDR1 is SGHTA, CDR2 FQGNSA, per germline. CDR3 nucleotide sequence: TGTGCCAGCAGCTTACCGAGAGATTATGGCTACACCTTC. It is translated as CASSLPRDYGYTF.

The CDR3: CASSLDGGRRTFF. Written as DNA, the CDR3 is TGCGCCAGCAGCTTGGACGGCGGAAGGAGAACTTTCTTT. This rearrangement joins TRBV5-1 to TRBJ1-1; D is unresolved. CDR3 size: 13 residues. V lost 0 bases and J lost 12, with 15 bases in between. Germline V gene lookup returns CDR1 SGHRS and CDR2 YFSETQ.

V gene TRBV20-1 combines with J gene TRBJ2-7, with a weak D call TRBD2 (7 bases). Trimming shortened V by 3 bases and J by 2 bases, and 20 bases separated the two germline ends. The CDR3 contains 16 residues. Germline lookup yields CDR1 DFQATT and CDR2 SNEGSKA (reference sequence). Written as DNA, the CDR3 is TGCAGTGCTAGTCCGCTGGTGGGAGGGGGGACCTACGAGCAGTACTTC. Residues: CSASPLVGGGTYEQYF.

The chain recombines TRBV6-1 with TRBJ2-5; 8 bases match TRBD1. The germline V gene has CDR1 MNHNS and CDR2 SASEGT. The CDR3 spans 14 residues. Trimming at V came to 3 bases and at J to 5 bases, leaving 5 bases not matched to a gene. For the CDR3, the DNA is TGTGCCAGCAGTGACGCAGGGGGCGCGGAGACCCAGTACTTC. Its translation: CASSDAGGAETQYF.

This clone was counted a single time. The chain employs TRBV3-1 (or the pseudogene TRBV3-2) and TRBJ2-1; D uncertain. The CDR3 spans 15 residues. Germline lookup yields CDR1 LGHDT and CDR2 YNNKEL (reference sequence). Trimming removed 1 base at V and 7 bases at J, with 14 bases between. The CDR3 region is CASSQGSPWMNEQFF. The CDR3 nucleotides are TGTGCCAGCAGCCAAGGTAGCCCCTGGATGAATGAGCAGTTCTTC.

The chain is built from TRBV5-1 and TRBJ1-6, with a tentative D call TRBD1 (5 bases). The CDR3 loop spans 14 amino acids. Germline V lookup: CDR1 SGHRS, CDR2 YFSETQ. Trimming pared 3 bases from V and 7 bases from J, leaving 11 bases between. The CDR3 DNA reads TGCGCCAGCAGCTCGGACATAACCAATTCACCCCTCCACTTT. This encodes CASSSDITNSPLHF.